The next 11 T cell receptor beta chains were all read from a single sample in a study of OX40 agonist ivuxolimab in advanced cancers. Using immunoSEQ multiplex PCR, the repertoire was profiled, and TCRdb retains in-frame clones only, with some absent. The repertoire includes about 15,000 clones, 80% to 85% of them detected once, and more than 35% sits in the top ten. The sample consisted of CD4+ or CD8+ T cells sorted from blood, taken in a trial of the OX40 agonist ivuxolimab. The origin of the receptors is an adult with an advanced solid tumor such as melanoma, head and neck, liver or kidney cancer.

The chain uses TRBV5-5 and TRBJ1-5; a weak D match, TRBD1 (6 bases). Germline V gene sequence: CDR1 SGHKS, CDR2 YYEKEE (reference sequence). The germline V and J ends were trimmed by 4 bases and 8 bases, with 19 bases remaining between them. The CDR3 extends over 15 amino acids. This CDR3 is CASSHDTGSPEPQHF. For the CDR3, the DNA is TGTGCCAGCAGCCACGATACAGGGAGTCCAGAGCCCCAGCATTTT. The complete variable domain, with remaining parts taken from reference TRBV5-5 and TRBJ1-5, reads DAGVTQSPTHLIKTRGQQVTLRCSPISGHKSVSWYQQVLGQGPQFIFQYYEKEERGRGNFPDRFSARQFPNYSSELNVNALLLGDSALYLCASSHDTGSPEPQHFGDGTRLSIL.

DNA for the CDR3: TGTGCCAGCAGCTACACAGATACGCAGTATTTT. Residues: CASSYTDTQYF. The chain employs TRBV9 and TRBJ2-3; D remains ambiguous. This CDR3 spans 11 amino acids. Trimming cost V 4 bases and J 2 bases, with 2 bases left between them. Germline-derived CDR1 and CDR2 are SGDLS and YYNGEE.

The chain joins TRBV7-2 to TRBJ2-5, with a possible D match to TRBD1 (5 bases). Per germline, CDR1 SGHTA and CDR2 FQGNSA. The CDR3 is 16 residues long. V shed 5 bases and J shed 5 bases, with 21 bases lying between them. The CDR3 loop reads CASSQRQQVEDETQYF. The CDR3 nucleotides read TGTGCCAGCAGCCAACGGCAACAGGTCGAGGACGAGACCCAGTACTTC. Looking up the rest from reference TRBV7-2 and TRBJ2-5 gives the full variable domain: GAGVSQSPSNKVTEKGKDVELRCDPISGHTALYWYRQSLGQGLEFLIYFQGNSAPDKSGLPSDRFSAERTGGSVSTLTIQRTQQEDSAVYLCASSQRQQVEDETQYFGPGTRLLVL.

The chain uses TRBV28 and TRBJ2-7; D gene ambiguous. The V end was cut by 5 bases, the J end by 3 bases, with 8 bases between. The germline V gene has CDR1 MDHEN and CDR2 SYDVKM. CDR3 length equals 12 residues. The CDR3 DNA reads as TGTGCCAGCAGTCCCTCTCGCTACGAGCAGTACTTC. This sequence encodes CASSPSRYEQYF.

The V gene is TRBV29-1, the J gene TRBJ2-3; D unresolved. V was shortened by 6 bases and J by 0 bases, with 16 bases between the two germline ends. There are 15 residues in the CDR3. Germline loops: CDR1 SQVTM, CDR2 ANQGSEA. The CDR3, as DNA: TGCAGCGTCGATCCGTTTGGCCCTAGCACAGATACGCAGTATTTT. Protein sequence: CSVDPFGPSTDTQYF.

The chain joins TRBV28 to TRBJ2-3, with 8 bases aligning to TRBD1. V was clipped by 2 bases and J by 2 bases; unmatched bases: 9. Per the germline V gene, CDR1 is MDHEN and CDR2 is SYDVKM. The CDR3 is 17 amino acids. The DNA of the CDR3 is TGTGCCAGCAGTTTAGGAACAGGGGGAGCCCCCACAGATACGCAGTATTTT. It is translated as CASSLGTGGAPTDTQYF. Supplemented by reference TRBV28 and TRBJ2-3, the full variable domain reads DVKVTQSSRYLVKRTGEKVFLECVQDMDHENMFWYRQDPGLGLRLIYFSYDVKMKEKGDIPEGYSVSREKKERFSLILESASTNQTSMYLCASSLGTGGAPTDTQYFGPGTRLTVL.

The rearrangement links TRBV27 to TRBJ1-6; no definite D call. V was clipped by 7 bases and J by 11 bases, with 12 bases between them. The CDR3 has 12 amino acids. Germline CDR1 reads MNHEY; CDR2 reads SMNVEV (reference sequence). The DNA of the CDR3 is TGTGCCAGCACCGTCCTGGGGACACCCCTCCACTTT. It yields the protein CASTVLGTPLHF.

The chain links TRBV2 to TRBJ1-1; D is perhaps TRBD1 (5 bases). CDR3 length: 13 amino acids. Germline CDR1 and CDR2: SNHLY and FYNNEI. Trimming removed 8 bases at V and 0 bases at J, with 10 bases between. The CDR3 nucleotides read TGTGCCAGCTCGGGACTGCTGAACACTGAAGCTTTCTTT. Encoded protein: CASSGLLNTEAFF.

Concerning this clone itself: This sample also contains other DNA sequences that code for the same CDR3. V and J are TRBV19 and TRBJ1-5; D remains ambiguous. Trimming shortened V by 6 bases and J by 0 bases, and 12 bases separated the two germline ends. CDR3 size: 15 residues. The V gene's germline CDR1 is LNHDA and CDR2 SQIVND (reference sequence). The chain's CDR3 is CASSLREASNQPQHF. In DNA, the CDR3 is TGTGCCAGTAGCCTAAGGGAGGCTAGCAATCAGCCCCAGCATTTT.

The rearrangement links TRBV27 to TRBJ2-1; no firm D call. With 6 bases removed from V and 11 bases from J, the gap between germline ends came to 14 bases. From germline, CDR1 is MNHEY and CDR2 SMNVEV (reference sequence). The CDR3 extends over 12 amino acids. The CDR3 loop reads CASRSLGGQQFF. CDR3 nucleotides: TGTGCCAGCAGATCACTGGGCGGTCAGCAGTTCTTC.

The V gene is TRBV4-1, the J gene TRBJ2-5, with TRBD1 matching over 8 bases. The J call is doubtful: the DNA matches TRBJ2-7 better. Per germline, CDR1 MGHRA and CDR2 YSYEKL. There are 16 residues in the CDR3. As DNA, the CDR3 is TGCGCCAGCAGCCAAGAGGGGACAGGAGCACGACACGAGCAGTACTTC. Translation: CASSQEGTGARHEQYF.